This T cell receptor (beta chain) was observed in a study of multiple sclerosis patients with progressive multifocal leukoencephalopathy. Background on the study: The control group, sampled over time, had multiple sclerosis, received natalizumab and did not develop PML.

Specified time point: before natalizumab initiation. Regarding the study as a whole: Before and during natalizumab, the clones expanded at PML already existed. In most PML patients, TRB repertoires appeared less diverse by entropy.

Germline V lookup: CDR1 SNHLY, CDR2 FYNNEI. CDR3 length: 14 residues. Trimming cost V 1 base and J 4 bases, with 10 bases left between them. With respect to this clone: As yet, its antigen is unknown.

Sequencing used immunoSEQ multiplex PCR; TCRdb keeps in-frame clones, though not all of them. The data show roughly 28,000 clones, roughly 91% seen once. The chain combines TRBV2 with TRBJ1-1, with D perhaps TRBD1 (5 bases). The specimen sequenced was PBMCs. The TCR sequence derives from a human donor with multiple sclerosis. Here the CDR3 reads CASSEGRVGTEAFF. CDR3 sequence (DNA): TGTGCCAGCAGTGAAGGCAGGGTCGGCACTGAAGCTTTCTTT.